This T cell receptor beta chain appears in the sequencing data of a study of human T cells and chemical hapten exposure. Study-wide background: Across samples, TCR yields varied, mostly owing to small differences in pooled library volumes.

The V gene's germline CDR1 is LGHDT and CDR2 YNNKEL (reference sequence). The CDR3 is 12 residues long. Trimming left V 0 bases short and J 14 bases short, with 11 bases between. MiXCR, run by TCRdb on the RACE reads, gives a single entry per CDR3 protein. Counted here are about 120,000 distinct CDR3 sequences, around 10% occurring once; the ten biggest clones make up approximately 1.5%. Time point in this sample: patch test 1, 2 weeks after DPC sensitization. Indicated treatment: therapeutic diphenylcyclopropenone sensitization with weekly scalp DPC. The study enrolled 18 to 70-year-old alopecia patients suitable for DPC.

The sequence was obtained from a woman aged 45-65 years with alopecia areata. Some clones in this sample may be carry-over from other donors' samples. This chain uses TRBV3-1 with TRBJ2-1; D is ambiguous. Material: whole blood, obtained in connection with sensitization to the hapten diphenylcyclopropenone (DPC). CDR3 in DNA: TGTGCCAGCAGCCAAGATGAGCCCAGGAAGTTCTTC. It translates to CASSQDEPRKFF.